Listed here is a single T cell receptor (beta chain). This CDR3 contains 14 residues. Between the trimmed V and J ends, which lost 0 bases and 3 bases, there was a span of 9 bases. Germline CDR1 LGHDT, CDR2 YNNKEL (reference sequence). The data derive from a study of control samples from healthy donors and cancer patients. Produced via immunoSEQ multiplex PCR; TCRdb's table is partial and in-frame only. This table has about 120,000 clones, 80% to 90% appearing once. This clonotype was obtained from a woman between 45 and 60 years old with colorectal cancer. Material: PBMCs. The chain uses TRBV3-1 (or the pseudogene TRBV3-2) and TRBJ2-7; no clear D. The DNA for the CDR3 is TGTGCCAGCAGCCAAGATATGACTGACTACGAGCAGTACTTC. This sequence encodes CASSQDMTDYEQYF.